The sequence of this T cell receptor beta chain was determined in a study of T cells after yellow fever vaccination. For the study at large: The fractions with low cell numbers were processed using SMART-Seq v4 Ultra Low Input.

With 5 bases removed from V and 5 bases from J, the gap between germline ends came to 24 bases. The CDR3 sequence is 17 residues long. Study results and caveats: Compared with primary, the secondary response was weaker and peaked at day 5, not 15. Once the booster was given, most primary-vaccination clones reappeared, at about 96% for CD4 and 88% for CD8.

This clonotype was counted at least ten times. Antigen specificity is unknown. The 5'RACE template-switching step produced TCR cDNA and added a universal primer site and UMIs. TCRdb passed the 5' RACE reads through MiXCR, listing each CDR3 protein once. The sample has a few hundred thousand distinct CDR3 sequences; 4.1% are singletons. The specimen was PBMCs, collected 5 days after the yellow fever booster vaccination. The chain uses TRBV12-3 or TRBV12-4 and TRBJ2-5; D is tentatively TRBD1 or TRBD2 (5 bases each). The TCR sequence derives from a man aged 18 to 30 who received the YFV17D yellow fever vaccine. The CDR3 coding sequence is TGTGCCAGCAGTCCCCTTCCCCGGGTCCCCGGGACGGAGACCCAGTACTTC. It specifies CASSPLPRVPGTETQYF.